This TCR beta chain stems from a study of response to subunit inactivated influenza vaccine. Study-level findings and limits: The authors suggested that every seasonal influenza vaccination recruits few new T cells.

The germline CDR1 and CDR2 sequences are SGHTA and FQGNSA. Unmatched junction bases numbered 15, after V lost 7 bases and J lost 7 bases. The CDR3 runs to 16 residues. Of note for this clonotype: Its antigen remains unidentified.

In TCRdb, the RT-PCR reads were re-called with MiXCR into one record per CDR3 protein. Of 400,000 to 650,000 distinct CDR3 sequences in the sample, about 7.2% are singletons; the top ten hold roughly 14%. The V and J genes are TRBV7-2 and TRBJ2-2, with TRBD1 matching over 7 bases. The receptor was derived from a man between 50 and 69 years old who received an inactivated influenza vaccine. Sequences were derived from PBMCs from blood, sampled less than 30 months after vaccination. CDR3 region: CASTPTEAGGIGELFF. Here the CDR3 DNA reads TGTGCCAGCACCCCTACTGAGGCAGGGGGAATCGGGGAGCTGTTTTTT. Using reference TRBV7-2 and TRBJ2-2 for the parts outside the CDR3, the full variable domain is GAGVSQSPSNKVTEKGKDVELRCDPISGHTALYWYRQSLGQGLEFLIYFQGNSAPDKSGLPSDRFSAERTGGSVSTLTIQRTQQEDSAVYLCASTPTEAGGIGELFFGEGSRLTVL.